These T cell receptor beta chains were read from a single sample in a study of T cells in Graves' hyperthyroidism and ophthalmopathy. TCRdb ran MiXCR on the multiplex PCR reads and lists one entry per CDR3 protein. The sample shows approximately 490,000 distinct CDR3 sequences, 20% to 25% of them seen only once. The sequenced sample consisted of blood. These TCRs come from an older woman with Graves' ophthalmopathy. Each CDR3 is given with its conserved first and last residue. A D gene is named only where the DNA matches it firmly. Clone sizes are given selectively: once, few, many, or a class where the clone is expanded.

d_call | j_call | v_call | clone_size | cdr3_nt | cdr3_aa
- | TRBJ1-1 | TRBV9 | - | TGTGCCAGCAACCGACTCGGGACACTGAACACTGAAGCTTTCTTT | CASNRLGTLNTEAFF
- | TRBJ1-5 | TRBV7-2 | few | TGTGCCAGCAGCTTAGCGAGGGGGAATCAGCCCCAGCATTTT | CASSLARGNQPQHF
- | TRBJ1-1 | TRBV5-1 | - | TGCGCCAGCAGCTCCATTAGTGTCCCGGGCACTGAAGCTTTCTTT | CASSSISVPGTEAFF
- | TRBJ2-5 | TRBV14 | few | TGTGCCAGCAGCGATCTCAATGGGGCTGAGACCCAGTACTTC | CASSDLNGAETQYF
TRBD2 | TRBJ2-5 | TRBV7-9 | few | TGTGCCAGCAGCCCCGGACTAGCTCAAGAGACCCAGTACTTC | CASSPGLAQETQYF
TRBD1 | TRBJ1-6 | TRBV12-3/TRBV12-4 | few | TGTGCCAGCAGTTTAGGGACAGGGGTTAACAATTCACCCCTCCACTTT | CASSLGTGVNNSPLHF
- | TRBJ2-1 | TRBV3-2 | - | TGTGCCAGCAGTCGCGGGAGAGCCTACAATGAGCAGTTCTTC | CASSRGRAYNEQFF
TRBD2 | TRBJ2-1 | TRBV6-4 | - | TGTGCCAGCAGTGAACTAGCGGGAGCATTTGGTGAGCAGTTCTTC | CASSELAGAFGEQFF
- | TRBJ1-1 | TRBV20-1 | few | TGCAGTGCTGACAACAGGAAAGGGAACACTGAAGCTTTCTTT | CSADNRKGNTEAFF
- | TRBJ1-2 | TRBV28 | - | TGTGCCAGCACCAACCCAGTCGGGGGCGGCTACACCTTC | CASTNPVGGGYTF
- | TRBJ2-7 | TRBV10-3 | many | TGTGCCATCAGTGGGGGGCAGTCCTACGAGCAGTACTTC | CAISGGQSYEQYF
TRBD1 | TRBJ2-1 | TRBV28 | many | TGTGCCAGCAGTCCGGGACAGGGTAACAATGAGCAGTTCTTC | CASSPGQGNNEQFF
- | TRBJ1-6 | TRBV3-1 | - | TGTGCCAGCAGCCAAGGACTGAATAATTCACCCCTCCACTTT | CASSQGLNNSPLHF
- | TRBJ2-1 | TRBV3-1 | - | TGTGCCAGCAGCTCCTCCTCCGTCTGGAATGAGCAGTTCTTC | CASSSSSVWNEQFF
- | TRBJ1-2 | TRBV20-1 | few | TGCAGTGCTTCGGACGCATTTGGACTCGGACACACCTTC | CSASDAFGLGHTF
TRBD1 | TRBJ1-5 | TRBV3-1 | few | TGTGCCAGCAGCCAAGGACAGGGGGGAGGTCAGCCCCAGCATTTT | CASSQGQGGGQPQHF
- | TRBJ1-2 | TRBV19 | few | TGTGCCAGTAGTATAGCGTGGTTCGAAGGGAATGGCTACACCTTC | CASSIAWFEGNGYTF
- | TRBJ2-7 | TRBV7-2 | - | TGTGCCAGCAGCCTCCGTGAGACCTACGAGCAGTACTTC | CASSLRETYEQYF
- | TRBJ2-3 | TRBV2 | many | TGTGCCAGCAGGGGACCGGGGTCCACAGATACGCAGTATTTT | CASRGPGSTDTQYF
- | TRBJ2-7 | TRBV6-2/TRBV6-3 | many | TGTGCCAGCAGAACCGGGACTCCCATCGAGCAGTACTTC | CASRTGTPIEQYF
TRBD1 | TRBJ1-6 | TRBV20-1 | - | TGCAGTGCTAGAGAGGCAGGGGGCGATGGTTCACCCCTCCACTTT | CSAREAGGDGSPLHF
- | TRBJ1-1 | TRBV18 | - | TGTGCCAGCTCACCTTCGGGGGGTATGAACACTGAAGCTTTCTTT | CASSPSGGMNTEAFF
- | TRBJ2-7 | TRBV27 | many | TGTGCCAGCAGGCTAAACCGGGACGGATTCTACGAGCAGTACTTC | CASRLNRDGFYEQYF
- | TRBJ2-3 | TRBV9 | - | TGTGCCAGCAGCTCCCGACAGTCCACAGATACGCAGTATTTT | CASSSRQSTDTQYF
- | TRBJ2-4 | TRBV20-1 | few | TGCAGTGCTAGAGCCGTGGCCAAAAACATTCAGTACTTC | CSARAVAKNIQYF
TRBD2 | TRBJ2-5 | TRBV19 | - | TGTGCCAGTAGTATAGGTGGACTAGCGGAGGAGACCCAGTACTTC | CASSIGGLAEETQYF
- | TRBJ2-5 | TRBV7-3 | - | TGTGCCAGCAGCTCGGACTTTCTTGGGACCCAGTACTTC | CASSSDFLGTQYF
- | TRBJ2-7 | TRBV5-1 | - | TGCGCCAGCAAGCGTTCAGGGGTCTACGAGCAGTACTTC | CASKRSGVYEQYF
- | TRBJ1-2 | TRBV18 | few | TGTGCCAGCTCACCCTTGGCAGCCGGGGACTATGGCTACACCTTC | CASSPLAAGDYGYTF
- | TRBJ1-5 | TRBV5-1 | - | TGCGCCAGCAGCCTCGATAGAGCAGAGCCCCAGCATTTT | CASSLDRAEPQHF
TRBD2 | TRBJ2-3 | TRBV20-1 | few | TGCAGTGCCCCAGCGGGAGTGATCACAGATACGCAGTATTTT | CSAPAGVITDTQYF
- | TRBJ1-1 | TRBV18 | - | TGTGCCAGCTCACTATCGACAGCACCCGTTAACCGAGCTTTCTTT | CASSLSTAPVNRAFF